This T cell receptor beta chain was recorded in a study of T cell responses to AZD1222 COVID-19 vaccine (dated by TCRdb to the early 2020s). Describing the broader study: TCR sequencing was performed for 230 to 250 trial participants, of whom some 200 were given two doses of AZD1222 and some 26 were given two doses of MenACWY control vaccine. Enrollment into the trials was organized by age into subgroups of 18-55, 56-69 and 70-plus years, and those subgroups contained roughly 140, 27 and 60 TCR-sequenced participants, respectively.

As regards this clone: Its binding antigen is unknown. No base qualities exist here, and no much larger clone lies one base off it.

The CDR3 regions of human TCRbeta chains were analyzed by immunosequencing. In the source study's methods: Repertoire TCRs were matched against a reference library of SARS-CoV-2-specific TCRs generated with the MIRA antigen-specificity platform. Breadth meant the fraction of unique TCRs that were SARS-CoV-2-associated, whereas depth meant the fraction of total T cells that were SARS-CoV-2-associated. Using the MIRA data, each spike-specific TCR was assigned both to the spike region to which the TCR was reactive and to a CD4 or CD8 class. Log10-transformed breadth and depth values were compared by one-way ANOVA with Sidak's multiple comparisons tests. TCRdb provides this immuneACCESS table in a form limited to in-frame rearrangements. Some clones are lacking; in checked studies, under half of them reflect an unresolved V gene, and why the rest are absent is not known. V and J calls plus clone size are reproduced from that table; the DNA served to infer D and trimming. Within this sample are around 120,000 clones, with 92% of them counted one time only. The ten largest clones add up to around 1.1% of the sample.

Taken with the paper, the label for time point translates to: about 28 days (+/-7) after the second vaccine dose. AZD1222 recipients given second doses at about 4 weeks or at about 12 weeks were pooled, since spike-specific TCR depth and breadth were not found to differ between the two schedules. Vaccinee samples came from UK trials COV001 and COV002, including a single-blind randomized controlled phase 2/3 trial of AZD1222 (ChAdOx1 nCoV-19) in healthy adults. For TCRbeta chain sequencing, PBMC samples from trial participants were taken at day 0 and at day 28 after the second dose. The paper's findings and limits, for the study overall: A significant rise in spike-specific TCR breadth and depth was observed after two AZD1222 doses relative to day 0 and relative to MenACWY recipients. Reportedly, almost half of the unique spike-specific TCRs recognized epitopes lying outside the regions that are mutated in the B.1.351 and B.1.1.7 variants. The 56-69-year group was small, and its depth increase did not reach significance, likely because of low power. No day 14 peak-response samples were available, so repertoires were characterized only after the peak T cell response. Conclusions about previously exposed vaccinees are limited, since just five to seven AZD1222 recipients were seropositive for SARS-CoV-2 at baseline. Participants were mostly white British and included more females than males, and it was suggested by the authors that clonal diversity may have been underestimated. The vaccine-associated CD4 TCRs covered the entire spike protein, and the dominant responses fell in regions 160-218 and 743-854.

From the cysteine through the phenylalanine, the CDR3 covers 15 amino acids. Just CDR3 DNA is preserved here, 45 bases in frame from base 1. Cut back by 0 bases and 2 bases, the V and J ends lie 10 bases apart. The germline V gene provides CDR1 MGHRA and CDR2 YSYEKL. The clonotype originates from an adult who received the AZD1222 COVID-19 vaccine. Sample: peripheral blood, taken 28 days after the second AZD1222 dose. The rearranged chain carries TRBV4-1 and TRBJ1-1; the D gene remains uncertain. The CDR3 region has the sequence CASSQDTAPNTEAFF. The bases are TGCGCCAGCAGCCAAGATACGGCACCTAACACTGAAGCTTTCTTT.